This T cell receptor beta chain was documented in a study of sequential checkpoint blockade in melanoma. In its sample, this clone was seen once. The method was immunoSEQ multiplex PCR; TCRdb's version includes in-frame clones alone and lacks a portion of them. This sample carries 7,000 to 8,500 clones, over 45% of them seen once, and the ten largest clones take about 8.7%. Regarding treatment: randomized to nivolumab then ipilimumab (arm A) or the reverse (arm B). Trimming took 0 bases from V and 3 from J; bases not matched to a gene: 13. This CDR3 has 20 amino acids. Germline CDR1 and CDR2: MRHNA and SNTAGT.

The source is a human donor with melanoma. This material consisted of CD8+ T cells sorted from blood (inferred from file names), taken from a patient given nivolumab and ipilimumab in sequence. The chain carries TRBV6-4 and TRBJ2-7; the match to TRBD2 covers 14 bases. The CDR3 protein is CASSDSGLAGEGLEIYEQYF. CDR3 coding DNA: TGTGCCAGCAGTGACTCGGGACTAGCGGGAGAAGGTTTGGAAATCTACGAGCAGTACTTC.